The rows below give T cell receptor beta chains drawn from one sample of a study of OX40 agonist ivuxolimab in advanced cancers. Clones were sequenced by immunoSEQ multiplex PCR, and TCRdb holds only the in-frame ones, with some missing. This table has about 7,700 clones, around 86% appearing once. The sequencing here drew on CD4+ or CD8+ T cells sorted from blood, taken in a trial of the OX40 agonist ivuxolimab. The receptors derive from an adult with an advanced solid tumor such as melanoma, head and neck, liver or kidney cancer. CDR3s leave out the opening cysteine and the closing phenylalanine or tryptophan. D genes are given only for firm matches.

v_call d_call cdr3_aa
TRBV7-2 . ASSPTAYYGYT
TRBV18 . ASSPNFLDTEAF
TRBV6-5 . ASSTGASEQY
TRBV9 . ASSTTTGNTEAF
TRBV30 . AWSRTGAGQGT
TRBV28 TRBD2 ASSSGGGETQY
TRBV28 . ASSPGGSTNEKLF
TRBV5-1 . ASSSSGGEQY
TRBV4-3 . ASSQAGYGYT
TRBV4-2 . ASSQDRGTSSRVNTEAF
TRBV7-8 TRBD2 ASSHGRTTDTQY
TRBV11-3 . ASSLETGANTGELF
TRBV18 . ASSLDGYEQY
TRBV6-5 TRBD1 ASSYSTGGDQPQH
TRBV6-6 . ASSYPQSSDNEQF
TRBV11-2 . ASSLEGANVLT
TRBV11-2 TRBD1 ASDRGQFNEQY
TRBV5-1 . ASSFQGLDNEKLF
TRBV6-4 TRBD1 ASREGQGVSYNEQF
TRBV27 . ASSLLGSTNEKLF
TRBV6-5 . ASSFSSGNTIY
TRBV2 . ASSGTGSSYNSPLH
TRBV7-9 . ASSPDGNNQPQH
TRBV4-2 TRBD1 ASSQDIGQGTAN
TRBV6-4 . ASSDVGDPGGYSNQPQH
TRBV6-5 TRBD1 ASRGGGGGEKLF
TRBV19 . ASSIGGKKLF
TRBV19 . ASREGETQPQH
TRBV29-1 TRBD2 SSLLLAGERESYEQY
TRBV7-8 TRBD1 ASSLGGTVNNSPLH
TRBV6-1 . ASSDRGAYEQY
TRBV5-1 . ASSLTPPGANVLT
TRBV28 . ASSIYRVNQPQH
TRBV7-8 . ASSLVPQSSYEQY
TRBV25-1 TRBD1 ASSTGQINNSPLH
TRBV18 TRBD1 ASSLTGGTNEKLF
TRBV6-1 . ASRGGLRAF
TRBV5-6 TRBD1 ASSLGQGRNYNEQF
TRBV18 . ASSRGSLNTEAF
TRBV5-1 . ASSPNNIGGGYT
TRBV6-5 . ASSQRQVDGYT
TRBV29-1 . SVEDGAGNQPQH
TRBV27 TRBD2 ASSSSRGRRNTGELF
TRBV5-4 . ASCPPGNLREQY
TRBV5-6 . ASSLKGREQY
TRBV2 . ASSVEPDTGELF
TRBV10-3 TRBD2 ATQGLAGGQDEQF
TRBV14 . ASSQGSYSGANVLT